Below, 19 T cell receptor beta chains from the same sample are listed, as sequenced in a study of CD8+CD57+ T cells in acquired aplastic anemia. Template material for TCR beta VDJ and CDR3 profiling consisted of genomic DNA. TCRdb redid the calling of the reads with MiXCR, one entry per CDR3 protein. The sample lists 150,000 or so distinct CDR3 sequences; 60% to 70% were seen once. What was sequenced was sorted CD4+, CD8+, or CD8+CD57+ T cells (not recorded which) from PBMCs. These receptors came from a human donor in good health.

The genes are TRBV20-1 and TRBJ1-3, with a weak D call TRBD1 (6 bases). Germline V lookup: CDR1 DFQATT, CDR2 SNEGSKA (reference sequence). The V end was cut by 2 bases, the J end by 0 bases, with 8 bases between. CDR3 length: 14 residues. In nucleotides, the CDR3 is TGCAGTGCTAGACACAGGGTCTCTGGAAACACCATATATTTT. Its translation is CSARHRVSGNTIYF.

This rearrangement joins TRBV5-4 to TRBJ1-6, with D unclear. The ends were cut back, 2 bases at V and 0 bases at J, with 12 bases in the middle. The CDR3 contains 17 residues. In germline, CDR1 is SGHNT, CDR2 YYREEE (reference sequence). The CDR3 nucleotides read TGTGCCAGCAGCTTACGTAAACAGAACTCCTATAATTCACCCCTCCACTTT. Encoded protein: CASSLRKQNSYNSPLHF.

This clonotype was detected a few times. This chain uses TRBV3-1 with TRBJ2-1, with 9 bases that match TRBD2. The V and J ends lost 0 bases and 2 bases, in that order; junction bases with no gene match: 5. The CDR3 is 17 amino acids. The germline V gene encodes CDR1 LGHDT and CDR2 YNNKEL (reference sequence). The CDR3 sequence is CASSQDSGSGPYNEQFF. As DNA, the CDR3 is TGTGCCAGCAGCCAAGATAGCGGGAGTGGCCCCTACAATGAGCAGTTCTTC.

A few counts support this clonotype. V is TRBV2 and J is TRBJ1-6; D is unclear. Germline loops: CDR1 SNHLY, CDR2 FYNNEI. Deletions cut 7 bases from V and 3 bases from J, with 10 bases between. The CDR3 has 14 amino acids. The CDR3 protein is CASIPGDYNSPLHF. In DNA form, the CDR3 reads TGTGCCAGCATCCCCGGGGACTATAATTCACCCCTCCACTTT.

This clonotype has only one observation. The CDR3 bases are TGTGCCAGCCTAGCGGGGGGGGAGCTGTTTTTT. This sequence encodes CASLAGGELFF. The genes are TRBV19 and TRBJ2-2; TRBD2 matches at 9 bases. This CDR3 has 11 residues. V shed 9 bases and J 8 bases; nucleotides not matched to a gene: 1. Germline lookup yields CDR1 LNHDA and CDR2 SQIVND (reference sequence).

The chain combines TRBV2 with TRBJ2-7, with unresolved D. V was clipped by 2 bases and J by 6 bases, with 5 bases between them. Germline values: CDR1 SNHLY, CDR2 FYNNEI. This CDR3 has 11 amino acids. In DNA, the CDR3 is TGTGCCAGCAGTGAATGGGGCGAGCAGTACTTC. Its translation is CASSEWGEQYF.

Only a few counts were recorded for this clonotype. V and J are TRBV5-1 and TRBJ1-1; no definite D call. Trimming took off 6 bases at V and 5 bases at J, with 14 bases between the two ends. Germline-derived CDR1 and CDR2 are SGHRS and YFSETQ. The CDR3 runs to 13 residues. This chain's CDR3 is CASTLGSGTEAFF. The DNA for the CDR3 is TGCGCCAGCACGTTGGGGAGTGGAACTGAAGCTTTCTTT.

This clonotype was recorded many times. The rearrangement joins TRBV24-1 to TRBJ2-1; D is undetermined. The CDR3 runs 12 residues. V was pared by 1 base and J by 6 bases, with 3 bases between. CDR1 and CDR2 from the germline V gene are KGHDR and SFDVKD. The CDR3 loop reads CATSDLGNEQFF. CDR3 DNA sequence: TGTGCCACCAGTGATTTAGGCAATGAGCAGTTCTTC.

The V call is TRBV20-1, the J call TRBJ2-5; D remains unclear. Germline values: CDR1 DFQATT, CDR2 SNEGSKA (reference sequence). V lost 6 bases and J lost 2, with 10 bases in between. The CDR3 has 12 residues. The CDR3 loop reads CSAGGRQETQYF. In DNA, the CDR3 is TGCAGTGCCGGCGGACGGCAAGAGACCCAGTACTTC.

In the case of this clonotype: An end of the junction does not agree with germline; a read error may underlie this. The J gene is TRBJ2-3, the V gene TRBV6-5; no clear D. Germline CDR1 is MNHEY and CDR2 is SVGAGI. The CDR3 length is 12 residues. CDR3 region: CASSADWDTQYF. CDR3 nucleotides: TGCGCCAGCAGTGCAGATTGGGATACGCAGTATTTT.

The chain links TRBV24-1 to TRBJ2-7; D possibly corresponds to TRBD2 (5 bases). CDR3 size: 13 residues. V gave up 4 bases and J gave up 6 bases, with 12 bases separating them. Germline CDR1 reads KGHDR; CDR2 reads SFDVKD. The CDR3 region is CATSDPGSREQYF. Here the CDR3 DNA reads TGTGCCACCAGTGACCCGGGATCCCGCGAGCAGTACTTC.

The rearrangement uses TRBV7-2 and TRBJ2-2; D remains unclear. The V gene lost 5 bases and the J gene lost 7 bases, with 8 bases spanning the gap. Looked up from germline, CDR1 is SGHTA and CDR2 is FQGNSA. The CDR3 covers 12 residues. CDR3 coding DNA: TGTGCCAGCAGCCCTAATCGCGGGGAGCTGTTTTTT. It encodes CASSPNRGELFF.

This clonotype has more than one count but fewer than ten. The V call is TRBV5-6, the J call TRBJ2-7; D call uncertain. CDR1 and CDR2 from the germline V gene are SGHDT and YYEEEE. The CDR3 loop spans 12 amino acids. Trimming cost V 0 bases and J 2 bases, with 3 bases left between them. The CDR3 sequence: CASSLAAYEQYF. DNA for the CDR3: TGTGCCAGCAGCTTGGCGGCCTACGAGCAGTACTTC.

This clonotype occurred many times. The V call is TRBV6-4, the J call TRBJ2-1; D is undetermined. CDR1 is MRHNA, CDR2 SNTAGT, per germline. The CDR3 spans 18 residues. V was pared by 0 bases and J by 4 bases, with 19 bases between. CDR3 sequence reads: CASSDSILGFGGYNEQFF. CDR3 nucleotides: TGTGCCAGCAGTGACTCGATACTGGGGTTTGGTGGTTACAATGAGCAGTTCTTC.

The chain recombines TRBV30 with TRBJ2-7; TRBD1 agrees at 10 bases. From germline, CDR1 is GTSNPN and CDR2 SVGIG (reference sequence). The CDR3 has 14 residues. V shed 0 bases and J 6 bases; nucleotides not matched to a gene: 5. As DNA, the CDR3 is TGTGCCTGGAGTGTAATCGGGACAGGGGTCGAGCAGTACTTC. Its translation: CAWSVIGTGVEQYF.

Concerning this clonotype: A much more abundant neighbour one base away suggests this may be a read error. The chain employs TRBV6-1 and TRBJ1-3, with D perhaps TRBD1 (6 bases). The germline V gene encodes CDR1 MNHNS and CDR2 SASEGT. This CDR3 is built from 15 residues. The CDR3: CASRPGQFSGNTIHF. Written as DNA, the CDR3 is TGTGCCAGCCGCCCTGGACAGTTCTCTGGAAACACCATACATTTT.

This chain joins TRBV7-2 and TRBJ2-5; D may be TRBD2 (5 bases). Trimming pared 3 bases from V and 5 bases from J, leaving 10 bases between. The V gene's germline CDR1 is SGHTA and CDR2 FQGNSA. The CDR3 contains 13 residues. CDR3: CASSFLGEETQYF. The CDR3 DNA reads TGTGCCAGCAGCTTCTTGGGAGAGGAGACCCAGTACTTC.

This rearrangement joins TRBV7-9 to TRBJ2-3; D possibly corresponds to TRBD2 (6 bases). Germline lookup yields CDR1 SEHNR and CDR2 FQNEAQ (reference sequence). Trimming shortened V by 1 base and J by 3 bases, and 8 bases separated the two germline ends. This CDR3 is 14 amino acids long. Here the CDR3 reads CASSLGGVTDTQYF. CDR3 bases: TGTGCCAGCAGCTTAGGGGGGGTGACAGATACGCAGTATTTT.

V and J are TRBV2 and TRBJ1-2; no reliable D call. The CDR3 runs to 11 residues. Germline CDR1 reads SNHLY; CDR2 reads FYNNEI. The ends were cut back, 10 bases at V and 3 bases at J, with 9 bases in the middle. DNA of the CDR3: TGTGCCATCATTAACGACTATGGCTACACCTTC. Its translation is CAIINDYGYTF.